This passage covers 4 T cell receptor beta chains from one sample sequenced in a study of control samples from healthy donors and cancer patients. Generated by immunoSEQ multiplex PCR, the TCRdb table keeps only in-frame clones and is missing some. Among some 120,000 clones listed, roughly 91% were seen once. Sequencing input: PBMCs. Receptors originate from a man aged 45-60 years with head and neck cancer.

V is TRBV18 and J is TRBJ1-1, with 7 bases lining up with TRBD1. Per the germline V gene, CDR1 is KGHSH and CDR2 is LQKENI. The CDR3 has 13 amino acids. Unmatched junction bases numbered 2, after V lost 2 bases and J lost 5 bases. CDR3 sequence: CASSPIRGTEAFF. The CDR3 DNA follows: TGTGCCAGCTCACCAATCAGGGGGACTGAAGCTTTCTTT.

The DNA for the CDR3 is TGTGCCAGCAGCTCCTGGGAGACCCAGTACTTC. This sequence encodes CASSSWETQYF. The chain is built from TRBV7-2 and TRBJ2-5; unclear D gene. This CDR3 spans 11 amino acids. CDR1 and CDR2 (germline): SGHTA, FQGNSA. Trimming left V 4 bases short and J 5 bases short, with 5 bases between.

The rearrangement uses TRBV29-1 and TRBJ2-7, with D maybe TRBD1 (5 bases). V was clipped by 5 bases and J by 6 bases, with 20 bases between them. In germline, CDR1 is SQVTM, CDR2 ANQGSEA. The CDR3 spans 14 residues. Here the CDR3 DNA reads TGCAGCGTTTTTACAACAGGCCATCAAGGCGAGCAGTACTTC. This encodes CSVFTTGHQGEQYF.

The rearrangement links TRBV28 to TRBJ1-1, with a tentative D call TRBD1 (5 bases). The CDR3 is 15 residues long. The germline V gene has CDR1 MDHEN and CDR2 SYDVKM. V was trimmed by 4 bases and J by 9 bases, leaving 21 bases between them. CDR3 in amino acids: CASSSSETVVSKAFF. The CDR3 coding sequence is TGTGCCAGCAGTTCATCCGAGACAGTGGTGAGCAAAGCTTTCTTT. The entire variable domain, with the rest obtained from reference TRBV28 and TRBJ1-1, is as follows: DVKVTQSSRYLVKRTGEKVFLECVQDMDHENMFWYRQDPGLGLRLIYFSYDVKMKEKGDIPEGYSVSREKKERFSLILESASTNQTSMYLCASSSSETVVSKAFFGQGTRLTVV.